The sequence of this T cell receptor beta chain was determined in a study of cytomegalovirus exposure and HLA in healthy donors listed by TCRdb under 2017. About the investigation overall: A later analysis indicated that the roughly 130 validation repertoires were generated on the platform also employed for the roughly 720 repertoires of the first cohort. The study was designed to test whether signatures of past pathogen exposure could be identified by cataloging public T cell receptors. The study combined high-throughput TCR immunosequencing, statistical association of individual TCRs with disease status, and machine learning to predict cytomegalovirus infection status. A separate validation cohort of 90 to 150 different subjects was used in addition to the roughly 720-subject first cohort.

Separate from the approximately 670-subject first cohort, the validation cohort of about 110 subjects was the group to which the donors belonged. Library generation was performed with the immunoSEQ multiplex PCR assay. As for how the authors treated the data: A statistical classification framework was built for diagnosing cytomegalovirus status from the catalog of TCR beta chain sequences. The table was pulled from immuneACCESS by TCRdb, which kept in-frame rearrangements only. Such tables lose some clones; where checked, under half of the loss comes from unresolved V genes, and the rest has no known cause. V and J calls and clone size are given by that table; D and trimming were obtained from the DNA. Within this sample are 80,000 to 90,000 clones, with around 96% of them counted one time only. The top ten constitute 0.78% of the sample. Of note for this clone: Its recognized antigen is unknown. No much larger clone exists at a distance of one base, and base qualities are not known.

General conclusions and limits of the study: In both the original and validation cohorts, the classifier was reported to diagnose cytomegalovirus status with high specificity and sensitivity. The study listed 150 to 200 TCR beta chains as associated with cytomegalovirus. In a later analysis, TCRs clustered in the first cohort were found to also tend to co-occur in the 130 or so validation repertoires, with roughly 93% of cluster scores above 0. In vitro tests confirmed that three of the cytomegalovirus-associated TCR beta chains recognize cytomegalovirus antigens. While some public TCRs were present in many individuals, most TCR sequences turned up only very rarely across donors. A later analysis lacked HLA typing for the validation cohort, so it scored co-occurrence in that cohort across all 110 or so repertoires. According to the authors, the approach could potentially be generalized to other disease states and immunological phenotypes.

The germline V gene (reference sequence) sets CDR1 to MNHNY and CDR2 to SVGAGI. The CDR3 runs 12 amino acids, cysteine and phenylalanine included. The retained sequence is limited to the CDR3, 36 bases, with the frame set at the first base. Trimming costs V 6 bases and J 4 bases, and their ends lie 6 bases apart. The sequence is built from TRBV6-6 and TRBJ2-2; the D gene is unclear. Sequencing used PBMCs. The receptor comes from a young man in good health and CMV-seronegative. DNA sequence: TGTGCCAGCAGGAGAAGCACCGGGGAGCTGTTTTTT. This sequence encodes CASRRSTGELFF.